Only a few counts were recorded for the clone carrying this TCR beta chain. Its antigen is unidentified. The trim removed 3 bases at V and 0 bases at J, leaving 9 bases unmatched. Germline V CDR1 and CDR2: SGHDT, YYEEEE. The CDR3 consists of 17 residues. These data come from a study of cytomegalovirus exposure and HLA in healthy donors. Notes on the study in general: By a later analysis, the bulk of CMV-associated TCR beta chains appeared HLA-restricted. Analyses of presence/absence relied on an assumption of roughly uniform sequencing depth across donors.

In the PCR, 60 Vbeta and 13 Jbeta primers were used. Using immunoSEQ multiplex PCR, the repertoire was profiled, and TCRdb retains in-frame clones only, with some absent. The sample shows 150,000 to 200,000 clones, roughly 74% of them seen only once. V and J are TRBV5-6 and TRBJ1-3, with 7 bases aligning to TRBD1. This sequence originates from a woman in her twenties or thirties in good health and CMV-seropositive. The sequenced material came from PBMCs. The CDR3 nucleotides are TGTGCCAGCAGCTGGGGGGACAGCCCGCGCTCTGGAAACACCATATATTTT. It codes for CASSWGDSPRSGNTIYF.